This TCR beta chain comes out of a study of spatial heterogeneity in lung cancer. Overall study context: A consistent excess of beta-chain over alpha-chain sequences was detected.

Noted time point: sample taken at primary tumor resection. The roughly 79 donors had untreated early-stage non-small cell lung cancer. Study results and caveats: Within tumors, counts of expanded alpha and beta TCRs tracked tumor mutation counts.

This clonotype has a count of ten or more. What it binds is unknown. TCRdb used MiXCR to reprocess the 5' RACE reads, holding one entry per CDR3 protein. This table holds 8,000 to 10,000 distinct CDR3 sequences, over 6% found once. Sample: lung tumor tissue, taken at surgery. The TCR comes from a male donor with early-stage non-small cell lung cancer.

The CDR3 nucleotides read TGTGCCAGCTCACCGCCCGGGGGAGGAACCGTACTTGGGGCCAACGTCCTGACTTTC. It specifies CASSPPGGGTVLGANVLTF. V is TRBV18 and J is TRBJ2-6, with D tentatively TRBD2 (6 bases). Germline loops: CDR1 KGHSH, CDR2 LQKENI. The CDR3 is 19 residues long. V lost 3 bases and J lost 3, with 21 bases in between.